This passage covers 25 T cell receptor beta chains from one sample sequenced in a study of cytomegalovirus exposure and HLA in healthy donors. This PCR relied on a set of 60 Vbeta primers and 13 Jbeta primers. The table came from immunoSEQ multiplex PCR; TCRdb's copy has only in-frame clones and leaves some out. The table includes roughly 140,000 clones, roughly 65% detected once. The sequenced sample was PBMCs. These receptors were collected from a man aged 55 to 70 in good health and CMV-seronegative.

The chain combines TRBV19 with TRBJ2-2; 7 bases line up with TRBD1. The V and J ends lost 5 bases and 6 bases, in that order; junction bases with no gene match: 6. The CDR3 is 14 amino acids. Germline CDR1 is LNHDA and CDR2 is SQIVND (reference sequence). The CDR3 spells CASSRDSSPGELFF. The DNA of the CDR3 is TGTGCCAGTAGTCGGGACAGTTCCCCCGGGGAGCTGTTTTTT. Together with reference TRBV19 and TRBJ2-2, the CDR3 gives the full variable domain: DGGITQSPKYLFRKEGQNVTLSCEQNLNHDAMYWYRQDPGQGLRLIYYSQIVNDFQKGDIAEGYSVSREKKESFPLTVTSAQKNPTAFYLCASSRDSSPGELFFGEGSRLTVL.

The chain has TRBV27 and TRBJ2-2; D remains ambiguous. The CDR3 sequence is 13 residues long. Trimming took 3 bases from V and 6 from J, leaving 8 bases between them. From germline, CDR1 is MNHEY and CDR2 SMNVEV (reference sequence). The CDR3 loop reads CASSFEVAGELFF. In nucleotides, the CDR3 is TGTGCCAGCAGTTTCGAGGTTGCCGGGGAGCTGTTTTTT.

The CDR3 DNA follows: TGTGCCAGCAGTTCGCCGGGACAGGGGTCCTACGAGCAGTACTTC. Translation: CASSSPGQGSYEQYF. The chain combines TRBV28 with TRBJ2-7, with 10 bases lining up with TRBD1. V was clipped by 4 bases and J by 1 base; unmatched bases: 4. The CDR3 length is 15 residues. Looked up from germline, CDR1 is MDHEN and CDR2 is SYDVKM.

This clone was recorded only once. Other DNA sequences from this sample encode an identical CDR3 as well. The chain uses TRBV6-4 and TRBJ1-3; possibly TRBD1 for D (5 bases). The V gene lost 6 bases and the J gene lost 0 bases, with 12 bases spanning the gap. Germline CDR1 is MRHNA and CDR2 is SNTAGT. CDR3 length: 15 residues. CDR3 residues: CASSPDRASGNTIYF. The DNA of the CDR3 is TGTGCCAGCAGCCCCGACAGAGCCTCTGGAAACACCATATATTTT.

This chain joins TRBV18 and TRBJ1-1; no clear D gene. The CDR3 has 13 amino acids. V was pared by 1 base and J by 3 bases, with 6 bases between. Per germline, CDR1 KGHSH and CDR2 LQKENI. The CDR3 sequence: CASSPQRDTEAFF. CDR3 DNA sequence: TGTGCCAGCTCACCACAGAGGGACACTGAAGCTTTCTTT.

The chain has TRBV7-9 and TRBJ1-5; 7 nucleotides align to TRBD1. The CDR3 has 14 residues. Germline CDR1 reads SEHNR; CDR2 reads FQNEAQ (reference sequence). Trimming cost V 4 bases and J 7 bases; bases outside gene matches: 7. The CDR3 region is CASSYRGIGQPQHF. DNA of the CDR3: TGTGCCAGCAGCTACAGGGGAATAGGGCAGCCCCAGCATTTT.

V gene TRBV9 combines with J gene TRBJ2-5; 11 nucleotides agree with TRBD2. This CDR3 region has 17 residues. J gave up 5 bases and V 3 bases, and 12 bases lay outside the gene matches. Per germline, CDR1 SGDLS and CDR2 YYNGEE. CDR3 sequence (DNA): TGTGCCAGCAGCGGTACTAGCGGGAGATTAGGGTCGGAGACCCAGTACTTC. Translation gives CASSGTSGRLGSETQYF.

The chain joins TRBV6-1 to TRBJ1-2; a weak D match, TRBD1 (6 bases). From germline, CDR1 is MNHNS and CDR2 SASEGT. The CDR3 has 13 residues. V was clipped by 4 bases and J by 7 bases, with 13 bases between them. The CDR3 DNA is TGTGCCAGCAGTGCCTCAGGGGCCGGTGGCTACACCTTC. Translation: CASSASGAGGYTF.

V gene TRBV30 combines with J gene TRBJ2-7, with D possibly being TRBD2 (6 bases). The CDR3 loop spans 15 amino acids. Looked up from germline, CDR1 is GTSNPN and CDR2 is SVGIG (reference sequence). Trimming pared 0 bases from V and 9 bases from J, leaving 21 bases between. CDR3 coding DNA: TGTGCCTGGAGTGTACTAGGGACTCCCTCTGATCTGCAGTACTTC. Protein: CAWSVLGTPSDLQYF.

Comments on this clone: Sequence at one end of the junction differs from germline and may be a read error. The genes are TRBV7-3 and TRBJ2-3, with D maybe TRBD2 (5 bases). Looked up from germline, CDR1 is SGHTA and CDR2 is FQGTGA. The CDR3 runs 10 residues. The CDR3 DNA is TGTGCCAGCAGCTTACCGGACTGGTTTTTT. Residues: CASSLPDWFF. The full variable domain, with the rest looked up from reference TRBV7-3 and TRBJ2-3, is GAGVSQTPSNKVTEKGKYVELRCDPISGHTALYWYRQSLGQGPEFLIYFQGTGAADDSGLPNDRFFAVRPEGSVSTLKIQRTERGDSAVYLCASSLPDWFFGPGTRLTVL.

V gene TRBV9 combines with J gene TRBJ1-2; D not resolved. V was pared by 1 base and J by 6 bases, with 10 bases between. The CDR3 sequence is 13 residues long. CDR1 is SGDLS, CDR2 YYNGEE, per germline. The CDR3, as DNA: TGTGCCAGCAGCGTAAGTTTCGGGGATGGCTACACCTTC. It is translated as CASSVSFGDGYTF.

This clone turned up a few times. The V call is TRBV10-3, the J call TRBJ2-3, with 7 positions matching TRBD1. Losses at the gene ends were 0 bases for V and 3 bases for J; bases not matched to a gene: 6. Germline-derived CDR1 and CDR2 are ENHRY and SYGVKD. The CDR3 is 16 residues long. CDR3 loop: CAISESTGQGTDTQYF. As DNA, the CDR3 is TGTGCCATCAGTGAGTCGACAGGGCAAGGGACAGATACGCAGTATTTT.

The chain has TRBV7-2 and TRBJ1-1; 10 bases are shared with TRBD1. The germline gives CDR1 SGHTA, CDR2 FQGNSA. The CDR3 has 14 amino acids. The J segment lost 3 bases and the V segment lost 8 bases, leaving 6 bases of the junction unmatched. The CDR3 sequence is CASDRGQVYTEAFF. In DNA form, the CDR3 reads TGTGCCAGCGACAGGGGGCAAGTTTACACTGAAGCTTTCTTT. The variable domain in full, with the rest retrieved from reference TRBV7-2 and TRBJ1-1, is GAGVSQSPSNKVTEKGKDVELRCDPISGHTALYWYRQSLGQGLEFLIYFQGNSAPDKSGLPSDRFSAERTGGSVSTLTIQRTQQEDSAVYLCASDRGQVYTEAFFGQGTRLTVV.

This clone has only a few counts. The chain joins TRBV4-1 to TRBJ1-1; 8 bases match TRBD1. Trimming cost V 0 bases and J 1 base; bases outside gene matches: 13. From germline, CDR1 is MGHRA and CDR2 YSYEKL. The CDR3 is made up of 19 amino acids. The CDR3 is CASSQDMIQRTGTNTEAFF. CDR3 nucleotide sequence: TGCGCCAGCAGCCAAGATATGATCCAGCGGACAGGGACGAACACTGAAGCTTTCTTT.

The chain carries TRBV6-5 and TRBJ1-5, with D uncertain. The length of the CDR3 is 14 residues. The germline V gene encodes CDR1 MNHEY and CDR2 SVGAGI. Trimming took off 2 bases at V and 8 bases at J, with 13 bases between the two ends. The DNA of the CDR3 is TGTGCCAGCAGTTACGGGTGGCCTGAGGAGCCCCAGCATTTT. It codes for CASSYGWPEEPQHF.

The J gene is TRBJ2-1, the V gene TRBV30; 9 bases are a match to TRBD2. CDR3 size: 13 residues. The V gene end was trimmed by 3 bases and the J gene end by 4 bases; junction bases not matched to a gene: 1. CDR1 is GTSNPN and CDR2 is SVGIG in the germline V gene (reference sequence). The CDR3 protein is CAWRLAGYNEQFF. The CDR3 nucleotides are TGTGCCTGGAGACTAGCGGGTTACAATGAGCAGTTCTTC.

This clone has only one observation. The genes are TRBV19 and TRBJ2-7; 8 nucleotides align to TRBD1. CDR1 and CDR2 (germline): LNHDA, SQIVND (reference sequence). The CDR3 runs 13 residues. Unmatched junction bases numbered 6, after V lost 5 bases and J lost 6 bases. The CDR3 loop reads CASSSGGAGEQYF. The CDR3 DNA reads TGTGCCAGTAGTTCAGGGGGCGCAGGCGAGCAGTACTTC.

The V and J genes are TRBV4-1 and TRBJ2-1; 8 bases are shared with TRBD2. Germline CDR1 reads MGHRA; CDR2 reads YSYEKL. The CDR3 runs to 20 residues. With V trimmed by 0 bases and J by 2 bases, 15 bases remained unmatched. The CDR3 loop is CASSQDRPSLAGVTYNEQFF. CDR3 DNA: TGCGCCAGCAGCCAAGATCGCCCCTCTCTAGCGGGTGTGACCTACAATGAGCAGTTCTTC.

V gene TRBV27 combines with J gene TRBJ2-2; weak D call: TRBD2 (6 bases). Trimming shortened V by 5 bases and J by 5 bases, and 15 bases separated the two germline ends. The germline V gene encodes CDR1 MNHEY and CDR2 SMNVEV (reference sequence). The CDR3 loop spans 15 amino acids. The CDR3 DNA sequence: TGTGCCAGCAGTAATTGGGGGAGGTTGACCGGGGAGCTGTTTTTT. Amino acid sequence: CASSNWGRLTGELFF.

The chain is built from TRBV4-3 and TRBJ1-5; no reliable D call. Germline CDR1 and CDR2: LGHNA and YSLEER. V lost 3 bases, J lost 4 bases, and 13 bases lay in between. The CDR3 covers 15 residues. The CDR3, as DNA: TGCGCCAGCAGCCAGGTACTGGGAGGGAATCAGCCCCAGCATTTT. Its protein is CASSQVLGGNQPQHF.

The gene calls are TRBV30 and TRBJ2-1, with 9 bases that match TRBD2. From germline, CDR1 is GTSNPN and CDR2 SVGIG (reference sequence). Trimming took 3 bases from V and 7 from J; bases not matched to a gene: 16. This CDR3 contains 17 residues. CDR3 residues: CAWSSPQPSGKWNEQFF. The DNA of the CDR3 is TGTGCCTGGAGCTCCCCCCAGCCTAGCGGGAAATGGAATGAGCAGTTCTTC.

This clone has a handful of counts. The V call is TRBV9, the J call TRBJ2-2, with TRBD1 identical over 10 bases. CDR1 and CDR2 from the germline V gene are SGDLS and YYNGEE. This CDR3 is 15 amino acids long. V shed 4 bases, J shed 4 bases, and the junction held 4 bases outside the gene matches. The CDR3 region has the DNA TGTGCCAGCAGCCTCGGGACAGGGGTCACCGGGGAGCTGTTTTTT. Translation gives CASSLGTGVTGELFF.

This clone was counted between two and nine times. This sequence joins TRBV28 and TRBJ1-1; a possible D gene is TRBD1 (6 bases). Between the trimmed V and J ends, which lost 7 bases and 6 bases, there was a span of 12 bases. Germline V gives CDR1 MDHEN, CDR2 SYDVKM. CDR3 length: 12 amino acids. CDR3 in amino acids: CASKTGYSEAFF. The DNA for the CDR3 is TGTGCCAGCAAGACAGGTTACTCTGAAGCTTTCTTT.

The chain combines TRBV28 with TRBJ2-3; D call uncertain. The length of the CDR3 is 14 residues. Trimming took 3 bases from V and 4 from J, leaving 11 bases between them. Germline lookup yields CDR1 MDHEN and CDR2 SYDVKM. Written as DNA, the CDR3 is TGTGCCAGCAGTTTTCGCGGAATGGCAGATACGCAGTATTTT. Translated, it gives CASSFRGMADTQYF. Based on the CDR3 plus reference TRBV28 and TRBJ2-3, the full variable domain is DVKVTQSSRYLVKRTGEKVFLECVQDMDHENMFWYRQDPGLGLRLIYFSYDVKMKEKGDIPEGYSVSREKKERFSLILESASTNQTSMYLCASSFRGMADTQYFGPGTRLTVL.

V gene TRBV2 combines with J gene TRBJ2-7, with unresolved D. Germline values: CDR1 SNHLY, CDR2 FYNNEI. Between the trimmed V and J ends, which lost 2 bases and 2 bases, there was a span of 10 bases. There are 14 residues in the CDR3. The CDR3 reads CASSELGTPYEQYF. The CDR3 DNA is TGTGCCAGCAGTGAACTAGGTACCCCCTACGAGCAGTACTTC.